These 25 T cell receptor beta chains were all obtained from the same sample, sequenced in a study of T cell responses to AZD1222 COVID-19 vaccine. TCRdb's table, derived via immunoSEQ multiplex PCR, lists solely in-frame clones and lacks some. The table lists 120,000 to 150,000 clones, 85% to 90% of them singletons. The sample in question was peripheral blood, obtained on day 0 of AZD1222 vaccination. The receptor set was obtained from an adult in good health.

The rearrangement uses TRBV11-3 and TRBJ2-1; TRBD1 aligns across 7 bases. CDR3 size: 15 residues. Germline V gene data show CDR1 as SGHNT and CDR2 as YENEEA. J gave up 10 bases and V 1 base, and 10 bases lay outside the gene matches. The CDR3 DNA follows: TGTGCCAGCAGCTTAGGAGGTGGGACAGCTTCAGAGCAGTTCTTC. Its translation: CASSLGGGTASEQFF. The whole variable domain, filled in from reference TRBV11-3 and TRBJ2-1, reads EAGVVQSPRYKIIEKKQPVAFWCNPISGHNTLYWYLQNLGQGPELLIRYENEEAVDDSQLPKDRFSAERLKGVDSTLKIQPAELGDSAVYLCASSLGGGTASEQFFGPGTRLTVL.

The genes are TRBV13 and TRBJ2-2, with TRBD2 matching over 8 bases. CDR1 and CDR2 from the germline V gene are PRHDT and FYEKMQ (reference sequence). J gave up 2 bases and V 6 bases, and 5 bases lay outside the gene matches. This CDR3 is built from 15 residues. The CDR3 loop is CASRGGLANTGELFF. CDR3 coding DNA: TGTGCCAGCAGAGGAGGACTAGCTAACACCGGGGAGCTGTTTTTT.

V and J are TRBV30 and TRBJ2-2; a possible D gene is TRBD1 (6 bases). The V and J ends lost 7 bases and 6 bases respectively, with 9 bases between them. CDR3 length: 11 residues. Germline CDR1 reads GTSNPN; CDR2 reads SVGIG (reference sequence). This chain's CDR3 is CAFNRAGELFF. The CDR3 DNA reads TGTGCCTTTAACAGGGCCGGGGAGCTGTTTTTT.

The V and J genes are TRBV12-5 and TRBJ1-2; D not resolved. The germline V gene encodes CDR1 LGHNT and CDR2 FRNRAP. V was clipped by 1 base and J by 2 bases, with 14 bases between them. CDR3 size: 16 residues. CDR3 nucleotides: TGTGCTAGTGGTTTGGCCCCCCGAGCGGGCAACTATGGCTACACCTTC. This sequence encodes CASGLAPRAGNYGYTF.

The chain couples TRBV28 to TRBJ2-2; D ambiguous. The CDR3 is made up of 16 amino acids. Germline V gene sequence: CDR1 MDHEN, CDR2 SYDVKM. V gave up 5 bases and J gave up 0 bases, with 13 bases separating them. DNA of the CDR3: TGTGCCAGCAGTCCCCTGACGCGAGCGAACACCGGGGAGCTGTTTTTT. It encodes CASSPLTRANTGELFF.

The rearrangement uses TRBV29-1 and TRBJ2-7; 9 bases line up with TRBD2. CDR3 length equals 14 residues. Trimming at V came to 4 bases and at J to 4 bases, leaving 8 bases not matched to a gene. Germline V gene sequence: CDR1 SQVTM, CDR2 ANQGSEA. The CDR3 loop is CSVGFSGGHYEQYF. CDR3 bases: TGCAGCGTTGGTTTTAGCGGGGGCCATTACGAGCAGTACTTC.

This chain joins TRBV5-1 and TRBJ1-2; D gene uncertain. Trimming pared 0 bases from V and 7 bases from J, leaving 13 bases between. Germline V gene sequence: CDR1 SGHRS, CDR2 YFSETQ. The CDR3 is 14 amino acids. DNA for the CDR3: TGCGCCAGCAGCTTGGACAACCCACGTGGTGGCTACACCTTC. Amino acid sequence: CASSLDNPRGGYTF.

A remark on this clone: Different DNA sequences within this sample yield the same CDR3. The chain uses TRBV14 and TRBJ1-3; D not resolved. CDR1 SGHDN and CDR2 FVKESK come from the germline V gene. V was shortened by 0 bases and J by 4 bases, with 10 bases between the two germline ends. This CDR3 has 15 residues. The CDR3 loop is CASSQDLPGGNTIYF. The CDR3 nucleotides read TGTGCCAGCAGCCAAGATCTACCCGGCGGAAACACCATATATTTT.

The gene calls are TRBV28 and TRBJ1-5; 9 bases match TRBD1. J lost 6 bases, V lost 8 bases, and 8 bases had no gene match. Germline CDR1 reads MDHEN; CDR2 reads SYDVKM. The CDR3 has 14 residues. CDR3 sequence: CASSVTGGGQPQHF. The CDR3, as DNA: TGTGCCAGCTCGGTCACAGGGGGCGGTCAGCCCCAGCATTTT.

This clone was counted once. The chain combines TRBV15 with TRBJ2-3, with 8 nucleotides matching TRBD2. The germline V gene encodes CDR1 LNHNV and CDR2 YYDKDF (reference sequence). The CDR3 covers 16 residues. The ends lost 5 bases at V and 4 bases at J; junction bases unmatched: 11. The CDR3 loop is CATSPRAGAGPDTQYF. DNA of the CDR3: TGTGCCACCAGCCCACGAGCGGGAGCGGGGCCAGATACGCAGTATTTT.

The genes are TRBV10-3 and TRBJ1-1; 7 bases map to TRBD1. Per the germline V gene, CDR1 is ENHRY and CDR2 is SYGVKD. The CDR3 loop spans 16 amino acids. V shed 6 bases, J shed 0 bases, and the junction held 10 bases outside the gene matches. As DNA, the CDR3 is TGTGCCATCAGCCCCTGGAGGGACAGATTGAACACTGAAGCTTTCTTT. It translates to CAISPWRDRLNTEAFF.

This clone was observed once. The rearrangement joins TRBV5-6 to TRBJ1-5; D perhaps matches TRBD1 (6 bases). CDR3 length: 14 residues. Per the germline V gene, CDR1 is SGHDT and CDR2 is YYEEEE. CDR3 in amino acids: CTLTNSGDHQPQHF. The CDR3 DNA reads as TGTACTCTCACCAACTCAGGGGACCATCAGCCCCAGCATTTT.

This chain uses TRBV6-2 or TRBV6-3 with TRBJ1-6, with D possibly being TRBD1 (6 bases). The V gene lost 6 bases and the J gene lost 9 bases, with 15 bases spanning the gap. This CDR3 has 14 residues. CDR1 is MNHEY and CDR2 is SVGEGT in the germline V gene. The CDR3 sequence is CASSSGGAGSPLHF. CDR3 sequence (DNA): TGTGCCAGCAGCAGTGGGGGCGCGGGTTCACCCCTCCACTTT.

V and J are TRBV2 and TRBJ1-6; D is unclear. The CDR3 sequence is 22 residues long. V lost 7 bases to trimming and J lost 0 bases, with 31 bases between them. The germline V gene encodes CDR1 SNHLY and CDR2 FYNNEI. CDR3 in amino acids: CASTPFSPRSRESSSYNSPLHF. Here the CDR3 DNA reads TGTGCCAGCACCCCTTTTTCGCCCCGGAGCCGGGAGAGCAGCTCCTATAATTCACCCCTCCACTTT.

This clone was detected only a few times. The genes are TRBV6-4 and TRBJ2-3, with a possible D match to TRBD2 (6 bases). V was cut by 5 bases and J by 0 bases, with 15 bases left in between. CDR1 and CDR2 (germline): MRHNA, SNTAGT. The length of the CDR3 is 16 residues. The CDR3 nucleotides are TGTGCCAGCAGTTCGGTGGGAGGTGACAGCACAGATACGCAGTATTTT. It specifies CASSSVGGDSTDTQYF.

The V and J genes are TRBV7-9 and TRBJ1-4, with 10 bases aligning to TRBD1. Germline trimming cut 0 bases from V and 8 bases from J; bases unmatched to any gene: 6. The CDR3 length is 16 residues. Germline lookup yields CDR1 SEHNR and CDR2 FQNEAQ (reference sequence). Here the CDR3 DNA reads TGTGCCAGCAGCTTAGCACCCGGGACAGGGGCGGAAAAACTGTTTTTT. Its translation is CASSLAPGTGAEKLFF.

This chain joins TRBV20-1 and TRBJ1-5, with D perhaps matching TRBD1 (5 bases). The V end was cut by 3 bases, the J end by 4 bases, with 10 bases between. This CDR3 is built from 13 residues. Germline lookup yields CDR1 DFQATT and CDR2 SNEGSKA (reference sequence). This chain's CDR3 is CSASEQGNQPQHF. The DNA of the CDR3 is TGCAGTGCTAGTGAGCAGGGTAATCAGCCCCAGCATTTT.

The J gene is TRBJ1-1, the V gene TRBV5-4; tentatively, D is TRBD1 (5 bases). Germline CDR1 reads SGHNT; CDR2 reads YYREEE (reference sequence). The CDR3 spans 14 residues. V lost 4 bases to trimming and J lost 2 bases, with 12 bases between them. In DNA, the CDR3 is TGTGCCAGCAGCGGGGGTCTATTTAACACTGAAGCTTTCTTT. Encoded protein: CASSGGLFNTEAFF.

This clone was counted once. J is TRBJ2-3 and V is TRBV4-3, with D tentatively TRBD1 (5 bases). V shed 3 bases and J shed 4 bases, with 23 bases lying between them. Germline assignment: CDR1 LGHNA and CDR2 YSLEER. This CDR3 region has 18 residues. The CDR3: CASSQDPYRSKGADTQYF. As DNA, the CDR3 is TGCGCCAGCAGCCAGGACCCCTATAGGTCAAAAGGGGCAGATACGCAGTATTTT.

This chain connects TRBV28 to TRBJ1-1; D uncertain. Germline CDR1 MDHEN, CDR2 SYDVKM. V lost 6 bases and J lost 4, with 15 bases in between. The CDR3 loop spans 14 amino acids. The CDR3 nucleotides are TGTGCCAGCAGCCCAGCCCGGAGTGGCACTGAAGCTTTCTTT. The encoded protein is CASSPARSGTEAFF.

The V and J genes are TRBV30 and TRBJ2-3, with D perhaps matching TRBD1 (5 bases). Between the trimmed V and J ends, which lost 2 bases and 2 bases, there was a span of 14 bases. Germline CDR1 reads GTSNPN; CDR2 reads SVGIG (reference sequence). The CDR3 has 15 amino acids. The CDR3 coding sequence is TGTGCCTGGAGTCCCCCAGGGTTCTCCACAGATACGCAGTATTTT. Translating gives CAWSPPGFSTDTQYF.

J is TRBJ1-3 and V is TRBV3-1 (or the pseudogene TRBV3-2), with D possibly matching TRBD1 (5 bases). Germline CDR1 and CDR2: LGHDT and YNNKEL (reference sequence). This CDR3 contains 16 residues. V was clipped by 1 base and J by 3 bases, with 13 bases between them. The CDR3 sequence is CASSQGLLGGGNTIYF. CDR3 sequence (DNA): TGTGCCAGCAGCCAAGGCCTCCTGGGGGGTGGAAACACCATATATTTT.

The chain uses TRBV4-3 and TRBJ1-3; the D is unclear. The germline V and J ends were trimmed by 0 bases and 0 bases, with 6 bases remaining between them. The CDR3 consists of 15 residues. Per the germline V gene, CDR1 is LGHNA and CDR2 is YSLEER. The CDR3 protein is CASSQDPLSGNTIYF. For the CDR3, the DNA is TGCGCCAGCAGCCAAGACCCACTCTCTGGAAACACCATATATTTT.

The chain carries TRBV28 and TRBJ2-7, with TRBD1 identical over 7 bases. Germline assignment: CDR1 MDHEN and CDR2 SYDVKM. The CDR3 is made up of 12 amino acids. The V and J ends lost 7 bases and 3 bases, in that order; junction bases with no gene match: 3. The CDR3 is CASNRDSYEQYF. Written as DNA, the CDR3 is TGTGCCAGCAACAGGGACAGCTACGAGCAGTACTTC.

This chain uses TRBV9 with TRBJ2-7; no clear D gene. The ends were cut back, 4 bases at V and 5 bases at J, with 16 bases in the middle. The germline CDR1 and CDR2 sequences are SGDLS and YYNGEE. The CDR3 loop spans 14 amino acids. The CDR3 protein is CASSPEFGRNEQYF. In DNA, the CDR3 is TGTGCCAGCAGCCCGGAGTTTGGGCGGAACGAGCAGTACTTC.